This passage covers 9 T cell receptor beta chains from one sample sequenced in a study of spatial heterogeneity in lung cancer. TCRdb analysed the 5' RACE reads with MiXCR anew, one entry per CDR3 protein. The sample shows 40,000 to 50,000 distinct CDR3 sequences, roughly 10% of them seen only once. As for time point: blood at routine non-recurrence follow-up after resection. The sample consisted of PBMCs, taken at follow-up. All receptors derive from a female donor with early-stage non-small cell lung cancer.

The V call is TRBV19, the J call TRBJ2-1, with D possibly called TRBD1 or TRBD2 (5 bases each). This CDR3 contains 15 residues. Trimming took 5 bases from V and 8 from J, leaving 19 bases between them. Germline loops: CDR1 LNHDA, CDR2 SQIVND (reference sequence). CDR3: CASSFGNRLGDEQFF. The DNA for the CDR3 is TGTGCCAGTAGTTTCGGTAACAGGTTGGGGGATGAGCAGTTCTTC.

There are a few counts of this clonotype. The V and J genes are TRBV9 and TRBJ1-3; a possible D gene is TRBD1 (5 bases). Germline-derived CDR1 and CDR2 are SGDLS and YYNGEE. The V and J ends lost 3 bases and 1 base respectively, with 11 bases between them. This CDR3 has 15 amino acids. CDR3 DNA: TGTGCCAGCAGCGAAGACAGCTTTTCTGGAAACACCATATATTTT. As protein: CASSEDSFSGNTIYF.

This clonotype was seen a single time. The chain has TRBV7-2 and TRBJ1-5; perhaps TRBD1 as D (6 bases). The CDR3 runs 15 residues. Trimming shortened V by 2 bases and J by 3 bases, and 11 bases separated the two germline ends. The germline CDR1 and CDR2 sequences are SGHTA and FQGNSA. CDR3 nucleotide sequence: TGTGCCAGCAGCTTATCGGACAGTAACAATCAGCCCCAGCATTTT. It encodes CASSLSDSNNQPQHF.

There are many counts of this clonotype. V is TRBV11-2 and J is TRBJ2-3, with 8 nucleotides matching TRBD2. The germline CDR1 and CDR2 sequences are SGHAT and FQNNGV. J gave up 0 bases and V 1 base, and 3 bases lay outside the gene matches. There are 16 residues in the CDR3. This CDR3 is CASSLVPSGSTDTQYF. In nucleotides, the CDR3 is TGTGCCAGCAGCTTAGTTCCTAGCGGGAGCACAGATACGCAGTATTTT.

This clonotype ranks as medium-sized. This CDR3 is CASSRSSPQGTQYF. The CDR3 DNA follows: TGTGCCAGCAGCCGATCGAGCCCACAGGGGACCCAGTACTTC. The V and J genes are TRBV12-3 or TRBV12-4 and TRBJ2-5; TRBD1 is a possible D gene (6 bases). The CDR3 runs to 14 residues. The ends were cut back, 6 bases at V and 7 bases at J, with 18 bases in the middle.

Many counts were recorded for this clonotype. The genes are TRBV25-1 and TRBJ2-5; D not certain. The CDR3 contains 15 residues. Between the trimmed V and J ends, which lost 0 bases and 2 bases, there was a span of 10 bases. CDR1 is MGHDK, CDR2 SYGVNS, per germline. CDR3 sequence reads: CASSEYIGQQETQYF. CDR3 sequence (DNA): TGTGCCAGCAGTGAATATATAGGCCAGCAAGAGACCCAGTACTTC.

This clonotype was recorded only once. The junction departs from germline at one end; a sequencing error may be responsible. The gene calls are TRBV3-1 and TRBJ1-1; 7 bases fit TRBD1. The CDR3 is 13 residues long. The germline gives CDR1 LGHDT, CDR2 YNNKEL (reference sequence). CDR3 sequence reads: CASSRGQNTKAFF. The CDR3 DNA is TGTGCCAGCAGCCGGGGACAGAACACTAAAGCTTTCTTT.

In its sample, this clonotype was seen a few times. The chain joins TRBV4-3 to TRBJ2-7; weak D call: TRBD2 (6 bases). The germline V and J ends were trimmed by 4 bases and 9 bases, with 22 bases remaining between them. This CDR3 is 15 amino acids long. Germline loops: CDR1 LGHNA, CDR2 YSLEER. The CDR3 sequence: CASSPIFGSGEGQYF. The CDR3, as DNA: TGCGCCAGCAGCCCCATTTTCGGTAGCGGAGAGGGGCAGTACTTC.

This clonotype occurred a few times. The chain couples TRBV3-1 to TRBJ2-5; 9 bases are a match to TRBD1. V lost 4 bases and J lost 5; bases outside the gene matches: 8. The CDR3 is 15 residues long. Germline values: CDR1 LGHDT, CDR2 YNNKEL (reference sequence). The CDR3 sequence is CASSLVGTGQETQYF. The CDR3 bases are TGTGCCAGCAGCCTCGTCGGGACAGGGCAGGAGACCCAGTACTTC.